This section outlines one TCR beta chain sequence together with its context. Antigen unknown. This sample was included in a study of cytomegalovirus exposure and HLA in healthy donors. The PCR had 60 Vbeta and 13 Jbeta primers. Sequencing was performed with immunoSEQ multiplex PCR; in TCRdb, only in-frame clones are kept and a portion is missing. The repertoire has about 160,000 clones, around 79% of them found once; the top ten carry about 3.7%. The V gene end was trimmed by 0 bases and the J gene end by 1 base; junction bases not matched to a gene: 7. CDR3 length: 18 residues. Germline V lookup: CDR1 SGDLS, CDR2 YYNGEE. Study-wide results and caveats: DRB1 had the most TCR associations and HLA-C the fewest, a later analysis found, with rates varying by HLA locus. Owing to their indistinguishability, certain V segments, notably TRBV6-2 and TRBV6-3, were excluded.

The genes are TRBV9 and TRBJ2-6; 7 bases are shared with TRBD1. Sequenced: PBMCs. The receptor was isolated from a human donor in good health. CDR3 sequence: CASSVEGFRGSGANVLTF. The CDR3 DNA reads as TGTGCCAGCAGCGTAGAGGGGTTCAGGGGGTCTGGGGCCAACGTCCTGACTTTC.